This TCR beta chain is drawn from a study of blood T cell repertoires in COVID-19. Study overall: The analysed material was cDNA or gDNA that came from T cells, B-cell-depleted T cells, or PBMCs.

CDR3 length equals 15 residues. Unmatched junction bases numbered 4, after V lost 4 bases and J lost 0 bases. The authors' processing: Nucleated cell number was recorded as an estimate derived from reference gene primer amplification. Method: immunoSEQ multiplex PCR; TCRdb's copy keeps in-frame clones and lacks some. The V and J calls and clone size were taken over from that table, and D and trimming were inferred from the DNA. The sample contains around 75,000 clones, 88% of which appear only once. The sequencing sample was made of peripheral blood. The chain couples TRBV5-3 to TRBJ2-1; TRBD1 agrees at 7 bases. TRBV5-3 is an ORF; its function is uncertain. The receptor comes from a human donor in a cohort sampled during active COVID-19. This CDR3 is CARSRTGPSYNEQFF. CDR3 DNA: TGTGCCAGAAGCAGGACAGGTCCCTCCTACAATGAGCAGTTCTTC.